This TCR beta chain stems from a study of human T cells and chemical hapten exposure. Study-level information: Per-sample TCR yield variation was attributed mainly to small pooled library volume differences.

J gave up 7 bases and V 4 bases, and 7 bases lay outside the gene matches. This CDR3 region has 15 residues. Germline V gives CDR1 SGHVS, CDR2 FNYEAQ. The sample holds many counts of this clonotype. Its matching antigen is unknown. Study-level results: Alopecia in the donors means their immune response may deviate from healthy people's.

In the study's own analysis: Per sample, the median was around 100,000 TCRs, with values from around 20,000 to 690,000. MiXCR was run by TCRdb on the RACE reads, yielding one entry per CDR3 protein. Clone size and V and J calls follow TCRdb, not the original study. The repertoire holds about 380,000 distinct CDR3 sequences, with approximately 5.1% as singletons. Time point: pre-sensitization, week 0. The sample's treatment: therapeutic diphenylcyclopropenone sensitization with weekly scalp DPC. Participating donors were patients with alopecia, aged 18 to 70 years, considered appropriate candidates for DPC.

The sequenced sample was whole blood, obtained in connection with sensitization to the hapten diphenylcyclopropenone (DPC). This clonotype originated in a woman aged 45-65 years with alopecia areata. Some clones in this sample may be carry-over from other donors' samples. The rearrangement uses TRBV7-6 and TRBJ1-4; 9 bases fit TRBD1. The CDR3 DNA sequence: TGTGCCAGCAGCTCGATCGGGACAGGGCCTGAAAAACTGTTTTTT. Residues: CASSSIGTGPEKLFF.